This T cell receptor beta chain was captured in a study of T cells in Graves' hyperthyroidism and ophthalmopathy. The source material, RNA transcripts, was used to amplify TCR beta CDR3 regions. HTBI primers drove first-round RT-PCR of the TCR CDR3. TCRdb reprocessed the multiplex PCR reads via MiXCR and lists one record per CDR3 protein. Among some 720,000 distinct CDR3 sequences listed, about 16% were seen once. Each diagnosis drew on symptoms, thyroxine, TRAb, thyroid ultrasound and orbital computed tomography findings. This clonotype was obtained from a man younger than 35 with Graves' hyperthyroidism. The source material was blood.

CDR3 in DNA: TGTGCCATCGCGGGACTAGCGGGAAAGTTTGCAGATACGCAGTATTTT. Amino acid sequence: CAIAGLAGKFADTQYF. The V call is TRBV7-2, the J call TRBJ2-3; 13 bases align to TRBD2. CDR1 SGHTA and CDR2 FQGNSA come from the germline V gene. V was clipped by 10 bases and J by 4 bases; unmatched bases: 11. The CDR3 runs to 16 residues. Full variable domain (missing parts from reference TRBV7-2 and TRBJ2-3): GAGVSQSPSNKVTEKGKDVELRCDPISGHTALYWYRQSLGQGLEFLIYFQGNSAPDKSGLPSDRFSAERTGGSVSTLTIQRTQQEDSAVYLCAIAGLAGKFADTQYFGPGTRLTVL.